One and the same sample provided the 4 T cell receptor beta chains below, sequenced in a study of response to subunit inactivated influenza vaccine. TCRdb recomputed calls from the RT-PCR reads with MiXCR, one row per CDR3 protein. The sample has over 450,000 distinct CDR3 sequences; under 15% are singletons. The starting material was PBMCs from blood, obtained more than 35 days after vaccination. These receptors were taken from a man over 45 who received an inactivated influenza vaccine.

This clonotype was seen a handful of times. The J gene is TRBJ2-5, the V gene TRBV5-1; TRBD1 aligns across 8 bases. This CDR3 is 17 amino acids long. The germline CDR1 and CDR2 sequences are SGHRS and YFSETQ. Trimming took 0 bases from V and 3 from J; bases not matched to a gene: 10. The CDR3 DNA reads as TGCGCCAGCAGCTTGGGGGTAACAGGGGGTTTGAAAGAGACCCAGTACTTC. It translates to CASSLGVTGGLKETQYF.

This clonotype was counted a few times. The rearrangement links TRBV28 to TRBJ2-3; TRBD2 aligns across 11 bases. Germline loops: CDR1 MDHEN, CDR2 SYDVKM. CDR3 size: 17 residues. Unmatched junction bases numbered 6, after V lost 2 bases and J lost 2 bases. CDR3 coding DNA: TGTGCCAGCAGTTTAAAAATGACTAGCGGGGACACAGATACGCAGTATTTT. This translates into CASSLKMTSGDTDTQYF.

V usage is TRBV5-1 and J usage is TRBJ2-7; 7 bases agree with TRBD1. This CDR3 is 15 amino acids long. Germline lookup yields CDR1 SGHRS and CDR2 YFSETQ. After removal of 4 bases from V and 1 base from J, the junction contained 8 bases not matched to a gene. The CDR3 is CASSPEDRPSYEQYF. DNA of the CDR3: TGCGCCAGCAGCCCGGAGGACAGGCCATCCTACGAGCAGTACTTC.

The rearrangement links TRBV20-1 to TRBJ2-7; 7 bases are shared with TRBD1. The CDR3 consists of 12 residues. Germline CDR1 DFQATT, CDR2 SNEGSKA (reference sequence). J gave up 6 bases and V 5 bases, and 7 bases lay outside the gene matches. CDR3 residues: CSAAGQESEQYF. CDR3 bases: TGCAGTGCTGCTGGACAGGAATCCGAGCAGTACTTC.